The rows below give T cell receptor beta chains drawn from one sample of a study of OX40 agonist ivuxolimab in advanced cancers. The assay was immunoSEQ multiplex PCR, and TCRdb's table has in-frame clones only and misses some. The data hold approximately 100,000 clones, with approximately 85% observed a single time. The source was CD4+ or CD8+ T cells sorted from blood, collected in a trial of the OX40 agonist ivuxolimab. The receptors were sampled from an adult with an advanced solid tumor such as melanoma, head and neck, liver or kidney cancer. Each CDR3 is given with its conserved first and last residue. The D gene is left open where the match is weak. Expanded clones are given a class, and other clones once, few, many or no size at all.

>TRBD1|few|TRBJ1-4|TRBV9
CASRGTGGPNIQQAVREKLFF
TGTGCCAGCAGAGGGACAGGGGGCCCCAATATCCAACAAGCCGTCCGTGAAAAACTGTTTTTT
>-|-|TRBJ2-7|TRBV19
CASRAQGAYEQYF
TGTGCCAGTAGGGCGCAGGGCGCCTACGAGCAGTACTTC
>-|-|TRBJ2-7|TRBV2
CAGGRVLGNEQYF
TGTGCGGGTGGTAGGGTCCTGGGAAACGAGCAGTACTTC
>-|-|TRBJ2-7|TRBV28
CASSLSGGWTHNEQYF
TGTGCCAGCAGTTTGAGCGGCGGGTGGACCCACAACGAGCAGTACTTC
>TRBD2|-|TRBJ2-2|TRBV6-5
CASSYLGTSDTGELFF
TGTGCCAGCAGTTACCTCGGGACTAGCGACACCGGGGAGCTGTTTTTT
>-|few|TRBJ2-7|TRBV7-8
CASSLNGYEQYF
TGTGCCAGCAGCTTAAATGGGTACGAGCAGTACTTC
>TRBD2|-|TRBJ2-7|TRBV7-3
CASSLKDSGRYEHEQYF
TGTGCCAGCAGCTTAAAGGATAGCGGGAGGTATGAGCACGAGCAGTACTTC
>TRBD1|-|TRBJ2-2|TRBV7-6
CASSRGQGLNTGELFF
TGTGCCAGCAGCCGCGGACAGGGGTTGAACACCGGGGAGCTGTTTTTT
>-|-|TRBJ2-6|TRBV18
CASSTSGANVLTF
TGTGCCAGCTCTACCTCTGGGGCCAACGTCCTGACTTTC
>TRBD1|-|TRBJ1-4|TRBV7-9
CASSFRGSVEKLFF
TGTGCCAGCAGCTTCAGGGGGTCGGTTGAAAAACTGTTTTTT
>-|-|TRBJ2-4|TRBV5-4
CASSLSGRIQYF
TGTGCCAGCAGCTTGTCTGGAAGAATTCAGTACTTC
>-|-|TRBJ2-3|TRBV27
CASTGATDTQYF
TGTGCCAGCACGGGGGCCACAGATACGCAGTATTTT
>-|many|TRBJ1-2|TRBV10-1
CASSDTTNYGYTF
TGCGCCAGCTCGGACACGACTAACTATGGCTACACCTTC
>-|-|TRBJ1-1|TRBV7-8
CASSVWSMNTEAFF
TGTGCCAGCAGCGTCTGGAGTATGAACACTGAAGCTTTCTTT
>-|-|TRBJ2-2|TRBV10-3
CAISDQQGGAGELFF
TGTGCCATCAGTGACCAGCAGGGGGGAGCCGGGGAGCTGTTTTTT
>-|once|TRBJ1-5|TRBV5-1
CASSLAFGSPQHF
TGCGCCAGCAGCTTGGCGTTCGGGAGCCCCCAGCATTTT
>TRBD2|-|TRBJ2-2|TRBV6-1
CASSSGRGNTGELFF
TGTGCCAGCAGCTCCGGGAGGGGGAACACCGGGGAGCTGTTTTTT
>-|once|TRBJ1-2|TRBV14
CASSQDFRASYGYTF
TGTGCCAGCAGCCAAGATTTCCGGGCTTCCTATGGCTACACCTTC
>-|-|TRBJ2-1|TRBV19
CASSPGTKAASYNEQFF
TGTGCCAGTAGTCCCGGCACGAAGGCTGCCTCCTACAATGAGCAGTTCTTC
>-|once|TRBJ1-3|TRBV6-5
CASGTDSGNTIYF
TGTGCCAGCGGGACCGACTCTGGAAACACCATATATTTT
>-|-|TRBJ2-3|TRBV2
CASIMAAGRGTDTQYF
TGTGCCAGCATTATGGCCGCGGGGCGGGGCACAGATACGCAGTATTTT
>TRBD2|-|TRBJ2-7|TRBV5-4
CASSRQGVGGSSYEQYF
TGTGCCAGCAGCCGTCAGGGAGTGGGGGGGAGCTCCTACGAGCAGTACTTC
>-|-|TRBJ1-2|TRBV5-1
CASSQDTTNYGYTF
TGCGCCAGCAGCCAGGACACTACTAACTATGGCTACACCTTC
>TRBD1|few|TRBJ1-5|TRBV19
CASSRGQQPQHF
TGTGCCAGTAGTAGGGGACAGCAGCCCCAGCATTTT
>TRBD1|-|TRBJ2-2|TRBV6-5
CATSELQGAAGELFF
TGTGCCACATCAGAGCTACAGGGGGCAGCCGGGGAGCTGTTTTTT
>TRBD2|-|TRBJ2-7|TRBV5-4
CASSLTSGSGYEQYF
TGTGCCAGCAGCTTGACTAGCGGGAGTGGGTACGAGCAGTACTTC
>-|-|TRBJ1-1|TRBV27
CASSARGDTEAFF
TGTGCCAGCAGTGCCCGGGGGGACACTGAAGCTTTCTTT
>-|-|TRBJ2-6|TRBV2
CASSDQEYGANVLTF
TGTGCCAGCAGTGATCAAGAGTATGGGGCCAACGTCCTGACTTTC
>-|-|TRBJ2-1|TRBV2
CASSGVVVGGLDEQFF
TGTGCCAGCAGTGGGGTGGTGGTAGGGGGGTTAGATGAGCAGTTCTTC
>TRBD1|-|TRBJ1-6|TRBV27
CASSLRTGVTNSPLHF
TGTGCCAGCAGTTTAAGGACAGGGGTTACTAATTCACCCCTCCACTTT
>-|-|TRBJ1-4|TRBV4-1
CASSPRALHGEKLFF
TGCGCCAGCAGCCCCCGGGCGCTCCACGGGGAAAAACTGTTTTTT
>-|-|TRBJ2-7|TRBV21-1
CASSKGGEQYF
TGTGCCAGCAGCAAAGGAGGGGAGCAGTACTTC